This record looks at one T cell receptor beta chain sequence and its context. No antigen is known for it. There are 16 residues in the CDR3. The germline CDR1 and CDR2 sequences are LNHDA and SQIVND (reference sequence). Trimming stripped 6 bases from V and 0 bases from J, with 12 bases between. The data originate from a study of cytomegalovirus exposure and HLA in healthy donors. Study outcomes and limitations: In a later analysis, compared with equally common non-associated chains, HLA-associated beta chains were more expanded. Later genetic work tied a missense DCLRE1C variant to beta-chain V and J trimming. Later analysis suggested links between common viral pathogens and several top significant clusters.

Researchers ran the PCR with 60 Vbeta and 13 Jbeta primers. The repertoire was sequenced with immunoSEQ multiplex PCR; TCRdb's copy has only in-frame clones and lacks some. The sample lists 95,000 to 150,000 clones; approximately 80% were seen once. Sequencing was done on a sample of PBMCs. The clonotype originates from a human donor in good health. This chain connects TRBV19 to TRBJ2-6; tentative D call: TRBD2 (6 bases). The CDR3 region has the DNA TGTGCCAGTAGAGCGGACTATGCCTCTGGGGCCAACGTCCTGACTTTC. Protein product: CASRADYASGANVLTF.